The 21 T cell receptor beta chains listed next were all sequenced from one sample in a study of CD4 T cells in relation to SARS-CoV-2 and coronaviruses. The repertoire was sequenced with immunoSEQ multiplex PCR; TCRdb's copy has only in-frame clones and lacks some. This table has roughly 45,000 clones, over 75% appearing once. These receptors lack a known antigen. Sequencing was performed on naive CD4+ T cells from PBMCs, cultured in vitro. Subset here: naive CD4+ T cells isolated by negative enrichment. The receptors stem from an adult with COVID-19.

The V gene is TRBV5-1, the J gene TRBJ2-5; TRBD1 or TRBD2 may be the D gene (5 bases each). The V end lost 0 bases, the J end lost 2 bases, and 11 bases lay between the germline ends. Germline V gene data show CDR1 as SGHRS and CDR2 as YFSETQ. The CDR3 sequence is 15 residues long. The CDR3 is CASSLAGDRQETQYF. The CDR3 nucleotides are TGCGCCAGCAGCTTGGCTGGGGACCGGCAAGAGACCCAGTACTTC.

This chain joins TRBV28 and TRBJ2-4, with D possibly TRBD2 on 6 matching bases. V was clipped by 6 bases and J by 0 bases, with 15 bases between them. Looked up from germline, CDR1 is MDHEN and CDR2 is SYDVKM. There are 16 residues in the CDR3. Here the CDR3 reads CASSSGGALAKNIQYF. In DNA form, the CDR3 reads TGTGCCAGCAGCTCCGGCGGGGCCCTAGCCAAAAACATTCAGTACTTC.

The chain carries TRBV19 and TRBJ2-5; 7 nucleotides match TRBD2. CDR3 length equals 15 residues. The germline CDR1 and CDR2 sequences are LNHDA and SQIVND (reference sequence). V shed 3 bases, J shed 9 bases, and the junction held 13 bases outside the gene matches. CDR3 sequence reads: CASSISGGSDLAQYF. DNA of the CDR3: TGTGCCAGTAGTATCTCGGGCGGGAGCGATCTGGCCCAGTACTTC.

Written as DNA, the CDR3 is TGCGCCAGCAGCCGGGTGTACAATGAGCAGTTCTTC. Protein sequence: CASSRVYNEQFF. The rearrangement links TRBV4-1 to TRBJ2-1; no clear D gene. The CDR3 runs to 12 residues. Germline V gene lookup returns CDR1 MGHRA and CDR2 YSYEKL. Deletions cut 4 bases from V and 4 bases from J, with 5 bases between.

This clone was observed once. This sequence joins TRBV19 and TRBJ1-3, with D perhaps TRBD1 (6 bases). Germline V gene data show CDR1 as LNHDA and CDR2 as SQIVND (reference sequence). With 7 bases removed from V and 0 bases from J, the gap between germline ends came to 13 bases. The CDR3 sequence is 15 residues long. In DNA form, the CDR3 reads TGTGCCAGTACCTCTAGGGGGGTCTCTGGAAACACCATATATTTT. Translated, it gives CASTSRGVSGNTIYF.

As regards this clone: Compared with germline, one end of the junction differs, possibly owing to a read error. This rearrangement joins TRBV28 to TRBJ2-6; D is unclear. The CDR3 is made up of 14 amino acids. Looked up from germline, CDR1 is MDHEN and CDR2 is SYDVKM. CDR3 protein: CASRPVTGANVLTF. The CDR3 coding sequence is TGTGCCAGCAGGCCGGTGACTGGTGCCAACGTCCTGACTTTC.

This rearrangement joins TRBV4-1 to TRBJ1-2; TRBD1 agrees at 9 bases. The CDR3 has 16 amino acids. Germline loops: CDR1 MGHRA, CDR2 YSYEKL. V lost 1 base and J lost 5; bases outside the gene matches: 8. CDR3 protein: CASSQASRGQGYGYTF. CDR3 nucleotides: TGCGCCAGCAGCCAAGCCTCGCGGGGACAGGGTTATGGCTACACCTTC.

The table lists this clone with a few counts. The genes are TRBV28 and TRBJ1-1, with D maybe TRBD1 (6 bases). There are 13 residues in the CDR3. Germline values: CDR1 MDHEN, CDR2 SYDVKM. V shed 6 bases and J shed 2 bases, with 10 bases lying between them. The CDR3 coding sequence is TGTGCCAGCAGCCAAGGGGGAAACACTGAAGCTTTCTTT. It encodes CASSQGGNTEAFF.

The chain uses TRBV7-9 and TRBJ2-7; 7 bases align to TRBD2. V was clipped by 7 bases and J by 0 bases; unmatched bases: 9. The CDR3 is 15 amino acids. Germline lookup yields CDR1 SEHNR and CDR2 FQNEAQ (reference sequence). The CDR3 protein is CASKREAGLSYEQYF. The DNA for the CDR3 is TGTGCCAGCAAAAGGGAAGCGGGACTCTCCTACGAGCAGTACTTC.

The rearrangement links TRBV3-1 (or the pseudogene TRBV3-2) to TRBJ2-3; D gene ambiguous. Trimming cost V 1 base and J 2 bases, with 4 bases left between them. This CDR3 comprises 13 residues. CDR1 LGHDT and CDR2 YNNKEL come from the germline V gene (reference sequence). The CDR3 here is CASSQGATDTQYF. Here the CDR3 DNA reads TGTGCCAGCAGCCAAGGTGCCACAGATACGCAGTATTTT.

As to this clone: At one end the junction does not follow the germline gene, possibly because of a read error. The V call is TRBV7-6, the J call TRBJ2-1; 8 bases match TRBD2. Germline V gives CDR1 SGHVS, CDR2 FNYEAQ. This CDR3 is built from 17 residues. CDR3: CASSLEVTSGSNNEQFF. The CDR3 coding sequence is TGTGCCAGCAGCTTAGAGGTCACTAGCGGCTCCAACAATGAGCAGTTCTTC.

The rearrangement joins TRBV29-1 to TRBJ2-3, with D possibly called TRBD1 or TRBD2 (5 bases each). The germline V and J ends were trimmed by 7 bases and 4 bases, with 15 bases remaining between them. Germline values: CDR1 SQVTM, CDR2 ANQGSEA. The CDR3 is 13 amino acids. This CDR3 is CSAAWQGPDTQYF. Written as DNA, the CDR3 is TGCAGCGCCGCCTGGCAGGGACCAGATACGCAGTATTTT.

The CDR3 DNA sequence: TGTGCCTGGAATCATCCAGGTTATAACACTGAAGCTTTCTTT. As protein: CAWNHPGYNTEAFF. The chain is built from TRBV30 and TRBJ1-1; D uncertain. Germline CDR1 reads GTSNPN; CDR2 reads SVGIG (reference sequence). The CDR3 is 14 residues long. With 4 bases removed from V and 2 bases from J, the gap between germline ends came to 14 bases.

J is TRBJ2-7 and V is TRBV5-1; TRBD1 aligns across 7 bases. The CDR3 runs 14 residues. V shed 4 bases, J shed 3 bases, and the junction held 7 bases outside the gene matches. The V gene's germline CDR1 is SGHRS and CDR2 YFSETQ. CDR3 DNA sequence: TGCGCCAGCAGCGCGAGAGGGGGCGACTACGAGCAGTACTTC. This codes for CASSARGGDYEQYF. Together with reference TRBV5-1 and TRBJ2-7, the CDR3 gives the full variable domain: KAGVTQTPRYLIKTRGQQVTLSCSPISGHRSVSWYQQTPGQGLQFLFEYFSETQRNKGNFPGRFSGRQFSNSRSEMNVSTLELGDSALYLCASSARGGDYEQYFGPGTRLTVT.

J is TRBJ1-2 and V is TRBV6-5, with TRBD1 matching over 7 bases. The junction had 7 bases not matched to a gene; V was cut back by 8 bases and J by 1 base. CDR3 size: 14 residues. Germline CDR1 reads MNHEY; CDR2 reads SVGAGI. CDR3 nucleotide sequence: TGTGCCAGCCAGAGACAGGGAGGTAACTATGGCTACACCTTC. Protein sequence: CASQRQGGNYGYTF.

The chain recombines TRBV9 with TRBJ1-4; unclear D gene. Germline CDR1 reads SGDLS; CDR2 reads YYNGEE. CDR3 length: 15 residues. V was clipped by 1 base and J by 4 bases, with 11 bases between them. Here the CDR3 DNA reads TGTGCCAGCAGCGTATCGGCAGCCAGTAATGAAAAACTGTTTTTT. Protein product: CASSVSAASNEKLFF.

The chain couples TRBV28 to TRBJ2-5; D unresolved. The CDR3 sequence is 20 residues long. The V end lost 4 bases, the J end lost 1 base, and 28 bases lay between the germline ends. Germline CDR1 reads MDHEN; CDR2 reads SYDVKM. CDR3 sequence reads: CASSSPQNMWIDTLQETQYF. The CDR3 DNA reads as TGTGCCAGCAGTTCCCCCCAGAACATGTGGATAGACACACTCCAAGAGACCCAGTACTTC.

This rearrangement joins TRBV10-3 to TRBJ1-2; TRBD1 is a possible D gene (5 bases). Per germline, CDR1 ENHRY and CDR2 SYGVKD. V shed 3 bases and J shed 8 bases, with 13 bases lying between them. The CDR3 contains 13 residues. Written as DNA, the CDR3 is TGTGCCATCAGTGATCAAGGAGGGGAAGGCTACACCTTC. Translating gives CAISDQGGEGYTF.

The chain uses TRBV7-9 and TRBJ1-3; D call uncertain. Germline CDR1 SEHNR, CDR2 FQNEAQ (reference sequence). V lost 6 bases and J lost 6, with 3 bases in between. The CDR3 length is 10 residues. The CDR3 here is CASSENTIYF. For the CDR3, the DNA is TGTGCCAGCAGTGAAAACACCATATATTTT.

The CDR3 region has the DNA TGCGCCAGCAGCTTGAACGGACAAGAGACCCAGTACTTC. Translating gives CASSLNGQETQYF. The chain is built from TRBV5-1 and TRBJ2-5; no clear D gene. CDR1 is SGHRS, CDR2 YFSETQ, per germline. The V end lost 1 base, the J end lost 2 bases, and 6 bases lay between the germline ends. The CDR3 runs 13 residues.

The genes are TRBV5-1 and TRBJ2-6, with 7 bases lining up with TRBD1. The V segment lost 5 bases and the J segment 0 bases; nucleotides outside the gene matches: 8. This CDR3 region has 17 residues. From germline, CDR1 is SGHRS and CDR2 YFSETQ. CDR3 in DNA: TGCGCCAGCAGTCACACGACAGGGAACTCTGGGGCCAACGTCCTGACTTTC. This translates into CASSHTTGNSGANVLTF.